This entry is about one TCR beta chain. The antigen is not known. A roughly 120-subject validation cohort, separate from the 666-subject first cohort, supplied the donors. The data derive from a study of cytomegalovirus exposure and HLA in healthy donors. Sequencing was performed with immunoSEQ multiplex PCR; in TCRdb, only in-frame clones are kept and a portion is missing. The sample lists roughly 250,000 clones, almost 90% occurring once. Whole-study results and caveats: Some TCR beta chains (more than 150 of them) were listed as cytomegalovirus-associated. Across donors, most TCRs were seen rarely, yet some public ones were widespread. Reported performance of the classifier showed diagnosis of cytomegalovirus status with high specificity and sensitivity.

Germline V CDR1 and CDR2: MNHEY, SMNVEV (reference sequence). V dropped 6 bases and J dropped 2; count of bases not matched to a gene: 9. The CDR3 is made up of 16 amino acids. Specimen: PBMCs. This chain joins TRBV27 and TRBJ2-5; 10 nucleotides match TRBD2. The clonotype comes from a woman between 18 and 29 years old in good health and CMV-seronegative. In nucleotides, the CDR3 is TGTGCCAGCAGAGCCCTACTAGCGGGGACTCAAGAGACCCAGTACTTC. Translating gives CASRALLAGTQETQYF.